The T cell receptor (beta chain) under discussion was sequenced for a study of resident and recirculating memory T cells in vitiligo. About the study: Genomic DNA was extracted from whole homogenized samples, with no cell sorting. Whole-study findings and limits: No unique dominant TCR clone was found in vitiligo lesions.

Data came from immunoSEQ multiplex PCR; TCRdb stores just in-frame clones and leaves some out. The sample includes around 78,000 clones, about 90% of them seen just once. Patients' lesions had not changed for the previous 6 months. Patients had to be free of confetti depigmentation, indicating active vitiligo. Comments on this clone: What it recognizes is unknown.

From germline, CDR1 is SGHNT and CDR2 YYREEE (reference sequence). The V segment lost 4 bases and the J segment 6 bases; nucleotides outside the gene matches: 10. The CDR3 runs 17 residues. The genes are TRBV5-4 and TRBJ2-2, with 12 bases matching TRBD2. This sequence was found in a male donor with vitiligo. The specimen sequenced was blood. CDR3 coding DNA: TGTGCCAGCAGCGGCGGACTAGCGGGGTCTAACGCCGGGGAGCTGTTTTTT. The encoded protein is CASSGGLAGSNAGELFF.